The 29 T cell receptor beta chains given below trace back to one sample, sequenced in a study of T cells in Graves' hyperthyroidism and ophthalmopathy. The investigators amplified TCR beta CDR3 regions from RNA transcripts. Initially, a first-round RT-PCR of the TCR CDR3 employed the HTBI primer set. MiXCR was run by TCRdb on the multiplex PCR reads, yielding one entry per CDR3 protein. The data contain approximately 220,000 distinct CDR3 sequences, about 18% of them singletons. The specimen sequenced was blood. These receptors were collected from a man between 40 and 49 years old with Graves' hyperthyroidism.

This clonotype was recorded many times. This chain links TRBV5-1 with TRBJ2-1; 12 bases match TRBD2. The trim removed 2 bases at V and 9 bases at J, leaving 9 bases unmatched. This CDR3 spans 16 amino acids. In germline, CDR1 is SGHRS, CDR2 YFSETQ. The CDR3 loop is CASSFGLAGSPIEQFF. CDR3 DNA sequence: TGCGCCAGCAGCTTCGGACTAGCGGGGAGCCCCATTGAGCAGTTCTTC.

This sequence joins TRBV7-3 and TRBJ2-1; tentative D call: TRBD1 (5 bases). Germline V gene data show CDR1 as SGHTA and CDR2 as FQGTGA. Between the trimmed V and J ends, which lost 2 bases and 5 bases, there was a span of 10 bases. This CDR3 is built from 14 residues. This CDR3 is CASSLLTDHNEQFF. CDR3 DNA sequence: TGTGCCAGCAGCTTACTGACAGACCACAATGAGCAGTTCTTC.

This clonotype was seen ten or more times. The rearrangement uses TRBV28 and TRBJ1-1; 10 nucleotides agree with TRBD1. In germline, CDR1 is MDHEN, CDR2 SYDVKM. The CDR3 is 15 residues long. The V segment lost 6 bases and the J segment 7 bases; nucleotides outside the gene matches: 11. The CDR3 protein is CASSQPGQGNFEAFF. The CDR3 DNA follows: TGTGCCAGCAGCCAGCCGGGACAGGGGAATTTTGAAGCTTTCTTT.

This clonotype appeared once. The chain joins TRBV5-5 to TRBJ2-1, with TRBD2 matching over 8 bases. V gave up 1 base and J gave up 6 bases; unmatched junction bases: 6. Germline V gene sequence: CDR1 SGHKS, CDR2 YYEKEE (reference sequence). The CDR3 extends over 15 amino acids. The CDR3 sequence: CASSLKRGGSNEQFF. The DNA of the CDR3 is TGTGCCAGCAGCTTGAAACGGGGGGGCAGCAATGAGCAGTTCTTC.

This clonotype has just a few counts. The CDR3 spells CAWSVVGANVLTF. DNA of the CDR3: TGTGCCTGGAGTGTGGTCGGGGCCAACGTCCTGACTTTC. The chain is built from TRBV30 and TRBJ2-6; D uncertain. The CDR3 runs to 13 residues. Germline assignment: CDR1 GTSNPN and CDR2 SVGIG (reference sequence). V shed 0 bases and J shed 4 bases, with 4 bases lying between them.

The DNA for the CDR3 is TGTGCCAGCAGCAACCGGGACCCTGAGCGGGATACGCAGTATTTT. It specifies CASSNRDPERDTQYF. The V and J genes are TRBV7-9 and TRBJ2-3; either TRBD1 or TRBD2 may supply D (5 bases each). This CDR3 has 15 residues. V dropped 5 bases and J dropped 6 bases, with 18 bases sitting between them. From germline, CDR1 is SEHNR and CDR2 FQNEAQ (reference sequence).

The sample holds many counts of this clonotype. The gene calls are TRBV27 and TRBJ1-2; the D is unclear. The V gene's germline CDR1 is MNHEY and CDR2 SMNVEV (reference sequence). V was cut by 4 bases and J by 1 base, with 4 bases left in between. This CDR3 comprises 12 residues. CDR3 sequence reads: CASSSGNYGYTF. The CDR3 DNA reads as TGTGCCAGCAGTTCGGGTAACTATGGCTACACCTTC.

This clonotype has just a few counts. The chain employs TRBV6-2 or TRBV6-3 and TRBJ2-1; D gene uncertain. V lost 10 bases and J 4 bases, leaving 8 bases between the germline ends. The CDR3 is 11 residues long. From germline, CDR1 is MNHEY and CDR2 SVGEGT. CDR3 in amino acids: CATGIYNEQFF. The CDR3 region has the DNA TGTGCCACTGGGATTTACAATGAGCAGTTCTTC.

This clonotype was seen repeatedly, ten times or more. The DNA of the CDR3 is TGTGCCAGCAGTTACTTTCCCGCCCGGTCTGGCACAGATACGCAGTATTTT. Its translation: CASSYFPARSGTDTQYF. This rearrangement joins TRBV6-6 to TRBJ2-3; unclear D gene. Per the germline V gene, CDR1 is MNHNY and CDR2 is SVGAGI (reference sequence). V was clipped by 1 base and J by 1 base, with 15 bases between them. This CDR3 has 17 amino acids.

Ten or more counts support this clonotype. J is TRBJ2-7 and V is TRBV28; D possibly corresponds to TRBD1 (8 bases). This CDR3 is built from 16 residues. Germline CDR1 and CDR2: MDHEN and SYDVKM. Trimming took 5 bases from V and 4 from J, leaving 21 bases between them. The CDR3 here is CASSPDRGVGRYEQYF. The DNA for the CDR3 is TGTGCCAGCAGTCCCGACAGGGGAGTCGGGAGGTACGAGCAGTACTTC.

This clonotype showed up many times. The chain uses TRBV20-1 and TRBJ2-1, with TRBD1 identical over 10 bases. Trimming removed 6 bases from V and 5 bases from J; junction bases left unmatched: 16. CDR1 is DFQATT, CDR2 SNEGSKA, per germline (reference sequence). CDR3 size: 17 residues. The CDR3 coding sequence is TGCAGTGCCGAGATTCCCTGGACAGGGGGTATGGACAATGAGCAGTTCTTC. Amino acid sequence: CSAEIPWTGGMDNEQFF.

The genes are TRBV7-2 and TRBJ2-2; maybe TRBD1 (5 bases). Per the germline V gene, CDR1 is SGHTA and CDR2 is FQGNSA. The CDR3 loop spans 15 amino acids. The V end lost 5 bases, the J end lost 7 bases, and 17 bases lay between the germline ends. CDR3 in DNA: TGTGCCAGCAGCCCAGCCCGCACAGGATACGGGGAGCTGTTTTTT. As protein: CASSPARTGYGELFF.

This clonotype was seen repeatedly, ten times or more. The chain employs TRBV20-1 and TRBJ2-7; D may correspond to TRBD1 or TRBD2 (5 bases each). The V end lost 5 bases, the J end lost 1 base, and 9 bases lay between the germline ends. CDR1 and CDR2 from the germline V gene are DFQATT and SNEGSKA (reference sequence). The CDR3 extends over 12 amino acids. CDR3 coding DNA: TGCAGTGCTGCCGGGACGTCCTACGAGCAGTACTTC. It encodes CSAAGTSYEQYF.

This clonotype was detected many times. The chain couples TRBV2 to TRBJ2-3; a possible D gene is TRBD1 (6 bases). The CDR3 length is 13 residues. Germline CDR1 and CDR2: SNHLY and FYNNEI. The V end lost 7 bases, the J end lost 1 base, and 9 bases lay between the germline ends. The CDR3 bases are TGTGCCAGCACCACAGGGCGCACAGATACGCAGTATTTT. This encodes CASTTGRTDTQYF.

J is TRBJ2-2 and V is TRBV6-1, with D unclear. Germline V gene lookup returns CDR1 MNHNS and CDR2 SASEGT. This CDR3 contains 9 residues. V was cut by 7 bases and J by 6 bases, with 0 bases left in between. CDR3 sequence: CASTGELFF. Here the CDR3 DNA reads TGTGCCAGCACCGGGGAGCTGTTTTTT.

To note about this clonotype: A much more abundant neighbour one base away suggests this may be a read error. V gene TRBV29-1 combines with J gene TRBJ1-2, with a weak D call TRBD1 (6 bases). The CDR3 extends over 17 amino acids. Germline V CDR1 and CDR2: SQVTM, ANQGSEA. Trimming removed 4 bases from V and 5 bases from J, with 26 bases in between. The CDR3 loop reads CSVGAEAGAPMLYGYTF. The CDR3, as DNA: TGCAGCGTTGGTGCCGAGGCAGGGGCCCCGATGTTATATGGCTACACCTTC.

This clonotype has just a few counts. This chain joins TRBV6-5 and TRBJ1-5, with D unclear. Germline CDR1 is MNHEY and CDR2 is SVGAGI. V lost 0 bases and J lost 0, with 12 bases in between. The CDR3 runs 17 residues. As DNA, the CDR3 is TGTGCCAGCAGTTACTCACAGAACTACAATAGCAATCAGCCCCAGCATTTT. This sequence encodes CASSYSQNYNSNQPQHF.

This clonotype was counted ten times or more. An end of the junction differs from the germline gene, which may be a read error. The chain links TRBV7-2 to TRBJ1-2; D gene uncertain. CDR1 is SGHTA and CDR2 is FQGNSA in the germline V gene. The CDR3 extends over 11 amino acids. The CDR3 sequence is CASSLGPGYTF. The CDR3 region has the DNA TGTGCCAGCAGTTTAGGACCTGGCTACACCTTC. Supplemented by reference TRBV7-2 and TRBJ1-2, the full variable domain reads GAGVSQSPSNKVTEKGKDVELRCDPISGHTALYWYRQSLGQGLEFLIYFQGNSAPDKSGLPSDRFSAERTGGSVSTLTIQRTQQEDSAVYLCASSLGPGYTFGSGTRLTVV.

The V call is TRBV10-3, the J call TRBJ2-7; 8 bases are shared with TRBD1. The ends lost 1 base at V and 4 bases at J; junction bases unmatched: 3. Looked up from germline, CDR1 is ENHRY and CDR2 is SYGVKD. CDR3 length: 14 residues. The CDR3 reads CAISEFNRGYEQYF. The CDR3 coding sequence is TGTGCCATCAGTGAGTTTAACAGGGGGTACGAGCAGTACTTC.

The table lists this clonotype with many counts. The chain joins TRBV20-1 to TRBJ2-1, with D perhaps assigned TRBD1 or TRBD2 (6 bases each). Looked up from germline, CDR1 is DFQATT and CDR2 is SNEGSKA (reference sequence). Trimming shortened V by 3 bases and J by 6 bases, and 9 bases separated the two germline ends. The CDR3 totals 12 residues. CDR3 amino acids: CSARRDTNEQFF. The CDR3 nucleotides are TGCAGTGCTAGGCGGGACACCAATGAGCAGTTCTTC.

This clonotype showed up just a few times. V usage is TRBV5-8 and J usage is TRBJ2-5; D is perhaps TRBD2 (6 bases). Germline V gene lookup returns CDR1 SGHTS and CDR2 YDEGEE. The germline V and J ends were trimmed by 0 bases and 5 bases, with 11 bases remaining between them. The CDR3 sequence is 14 residues long. The DNA for the CDR3 is TGTGCCAGCAGCTTGGAAGGAGGGGACGAGACCCAGTACTTC. Protein sequence: CASSLEGGDETQYF.

This clonotype has only a few counts. The chain couples TRBV15 to TRBJ2-6; 9 bases line up with TRBD1. The CDR3 is 18 residues long. V trimming: 4 bases; J trimming: 0 bases; junction bases outside the gene matches: 7. Germline lookup yields CDR1 LNHNV and CDR2 YYDKDF (reference sequence). The CDR3 DNA reads TGTGCCACCAGCACAACAGGGGGCAAAACCTCTGGGGCCAACGTCCTGACTTTC. Translated, it gives CATSTTGGKTSGANVLTF.

This clonotype was counted at least ten times. The gene calls are TRBV20-1 and TRBJ1-6, with D perhaps TRBD1 (6 bases). This CDR3 contains 13 residues. From germline, CDR1 is DFQATT and CDR2 SNEGSKA (reference sequence). V was shortened by 3 bases and J by 6 bases, with 9 bases between the two germline ends. CDR3 protein: CSASRDINSPLHF. The CDR3 coding sequence is TGCAGTGCTAGCCGGGACATTAATTCACCCCTCCACTTT.

In its sample, this clonotype was seen many times. The chain recombines TRBV5-1 with TRBJ1-1; D gene uncertain. The CDR3 contains 13 residues. Trimming removed 4 bases at V and 1 base at J, with 8 bases between. Germline V gene lookup returns CDR1 SGHRS and CDR2 YFSETQ. As DNA, the CDR3 is TGCGCCAGCAGCACTGGTGAGAACACTGAAGCTTTCTTT. Translating it yields CASSTGENTEAFF.

This chain joins TRBV6-1 and TRBJ1-2, with D hard to call. Germline values: CDR1 MNHNS, CDR2 SASEGT. This CDR3 contains 13 residues. V dropped 1 base and J dropped 8 bases, with 11 bases sitting between them. The CDR3 DNA reads as TGTGCCAGCAGTGAAGAAAGGAATCGAGGCTACACCTTC. Residues: CASSEERNRGYTF.

This clonotype was seen repeatedly, ten times or more. J is TRBJ1-2 and V is TRBV4-2, with a possible D match to TRBD1 (5 bases). Germline V CDR1 and CDR2: LGHNA, YNFKEQ. V gave up 0 bases and J gave up 7 bases, with 15 bases separating them. The CDR3 contains 15 residues. CDR3 DNA: TGTGCCAGCAGCCAAGACGCCAGGGACTTAGGTGGCTACACCTTC. Its translation is CASSQDARDLGGYTF.

Only a few counts were recorded for this clonotype. The rearrangement links TRBV5-4 to TRBJ1-4; no firm D call. V was trimmed by 4 bases and J by 7 bases, leaving 14 bases between them. The CDR3 has 14 residues. Germline CDR1 is SGHNT and CDR2 is YYREEE (reference sequence). The CDR3 nucleotides read TGTGCCAGCAGCCCGCGAGAAGCTGGTGAAAAACTGTTTTTT. This gives the protein CASSPREAGEKLFF. Variable domain in full (rest from reference TRBV5-4 and TRBJ1-4): ETGVTQSPTHLIKTRGQQVTLRCSSQSGHNTVSWYQQALGQGPQFIFQYYREEENGRGNFPPRFSGLQFPNYSSELNVNALELDDSALYLCASSPREAGEKLFFGSGTQLSVL.

This clonotype appeared many times. The V gene is TRBV7-9, the J gene TRBJ1-5, with D maybe TRBD1 (6 bases). This CDR3 is built from 16 residues. Between the trimmed V and J ends, which lost 1 base and 6 bases, there was a span of 16 bases. Germline assignment: CDR1 SEHNR and CDR2 FQNEAQ (reference sequence). The CDR3 region is CASSLEVGGRGQPQHF. Written as DNA, the CDR3 is TGTGCCAGCAGCTTAGAAGTCGGGGGGCGCGGTCAGCCCCAGCATTTT.

Note on this clonotype: This may come from a read error, since a much larger clone is one base off. The gene calls are TRBV2 and TRBJ1-6; D might be TRBD1 (5 bases). The CDR3 runs 17 residues. Germline CDR1 and CDR2: SNHLY and FYNNEI. The ends were cut back, 10 bases at V and 0 bases at J, with 19 bases in the middle. The DNA of the CDR3 is TGTGCCATCATTGCCGCCGGGGGGAGCTCCTATAATTCACCCCTCCACTTT. Translating it yields CAIIAAGGSSYNSPLHF.